This TCR beta chain was sequenced during a study of T-cell reconstitution after alpha-beta-depleted transplantation in children. V was trimmed by 2 bases and J by 6 bases, leaving 10 bases between them. The length of the CDR3 is 14 residues. Germline V CDR1 and CDR2: ENHRY, SYGVKD. Preparing the TCRbeta library involved the use of unique molecular identifiers. MiXCR was run by TCRdb on the PCR reads, yielding one entry per CDR3 protein. The sample carries fewer than 250,000 distinct CDR3 sequences, about a sixth recorded once. Study-wide findings and caveats: Several hundred expanded graft clones reportedly gave rise to the alpha-beta T cells present about two months after transplant. Certain patients had high TCRbeta diversity at day 60, and it came from recipient T cells and thymic progenitors that survived. T-cell counts and diversity at one year following transplant were attributed mainly to newly produced T cells.

Note on this clonotype: The target antigen is unknown.

The V and J genes are TRBV10-3 and TRBJ1-4; D gene uncertain. The source was PBMCs, mostly from graft donor cells, collected 360 days after TCRalphabeta/CD19-depleted stem cell transplant. The TCR originated in a male patient under 10 years old who had a stem cell transplant for acute lymphoblastic leukemia, so the T cells may come from the graft donor. DNA for the CDR3: TGTGCCATCAGTGAGAGGAAGCTGGATGAAAAACTGTTTTTT. Its translation: CAISERKLDEKLFF.